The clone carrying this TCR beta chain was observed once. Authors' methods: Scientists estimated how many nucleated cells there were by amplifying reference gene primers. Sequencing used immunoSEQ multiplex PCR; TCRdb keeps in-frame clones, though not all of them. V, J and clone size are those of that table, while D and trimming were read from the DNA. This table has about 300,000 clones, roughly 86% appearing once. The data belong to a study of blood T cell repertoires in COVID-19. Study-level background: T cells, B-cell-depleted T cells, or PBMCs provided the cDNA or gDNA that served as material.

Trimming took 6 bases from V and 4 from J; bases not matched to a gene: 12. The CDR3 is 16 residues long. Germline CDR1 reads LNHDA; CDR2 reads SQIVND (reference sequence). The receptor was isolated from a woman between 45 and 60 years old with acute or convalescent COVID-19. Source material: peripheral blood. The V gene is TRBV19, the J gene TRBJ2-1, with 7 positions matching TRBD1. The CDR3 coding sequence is TGTGCCAGTAGCCGGCTCATGTCGGGACAGTACAATGAGCAGTTCTTC. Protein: CASSRLMSGQYNEQFF.